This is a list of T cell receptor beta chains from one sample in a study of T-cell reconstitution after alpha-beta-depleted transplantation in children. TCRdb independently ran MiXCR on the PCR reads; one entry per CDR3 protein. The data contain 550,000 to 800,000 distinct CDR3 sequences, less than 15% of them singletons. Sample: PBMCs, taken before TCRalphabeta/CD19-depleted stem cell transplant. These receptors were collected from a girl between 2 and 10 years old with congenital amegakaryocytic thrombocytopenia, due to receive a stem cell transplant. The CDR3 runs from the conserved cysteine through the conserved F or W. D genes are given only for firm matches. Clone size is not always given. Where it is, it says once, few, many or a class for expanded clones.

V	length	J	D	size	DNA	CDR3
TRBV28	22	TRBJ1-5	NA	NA	TGTGCCAGCAGTGTTTACATAAACCCACCGGGACCTAGTTTCTATAGCAATCAGCCCCAGCATTTT	CASSVYINPPGPSFYSNQPQHF
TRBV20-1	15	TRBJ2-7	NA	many	TGCAGTGCTAGTATCGGAGCGGGTAATCGCTACGAGCAGTACTTC	CSASIGAGNRYEQYF
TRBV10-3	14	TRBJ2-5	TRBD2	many	TGTGCCATCAGTGAGAGGACTAGTCCTGGGACCCAGTACTTC	CAISERTSPGTQYF
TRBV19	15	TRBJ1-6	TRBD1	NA	TGTGCCAGTAGTACAACCGGACAGGGAAATTCACCCCTCCACTTT	CASSTTGQGNSPLHF
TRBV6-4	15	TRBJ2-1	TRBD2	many	TGTGCCAGCAGTGACTCGACTAGCGGGTACAATGAGCAGTTCTTC	CASSDSTSGYNEQFF
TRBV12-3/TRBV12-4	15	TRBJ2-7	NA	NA	TGTGCCAGCAGAAAAGACAGTTTTGCCTCCTACGAGCAGCACTTC	CASRKDSFASYEQHF
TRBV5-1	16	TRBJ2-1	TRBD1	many	TGCGCCAGCAGTTCTACACAGGGGGCCGGCTACAATGAGCAGTTCTTC	CASSSTQGAGYNEQFF
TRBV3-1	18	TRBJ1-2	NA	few	TGTGCCAGCAGCCCCACGCCGGGACGCCAAGCCTTTAACTATGGCGACACCTTC	CASSPTPGRQAFNYGDTF
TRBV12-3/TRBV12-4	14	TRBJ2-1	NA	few	TGTGCCAGCAGTTTAGCGGCCACGAACAATGAGCAGTTCTTC	CASSLAATNNEQFF
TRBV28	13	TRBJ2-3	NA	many	TGTGCCAGCAGTTTTTCCGACCCAGATACGCAGTATTTT	CASSFSDPDTQYF
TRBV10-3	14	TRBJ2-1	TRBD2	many	TGTGCCATCAAAAAAACTAGCGGGATAAATGAGCAGTTCTTC	CAIKKTSGINEQFF
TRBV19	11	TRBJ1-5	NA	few	TGTGCCAGTACCTCGGGTGTGGCCCAGCATTTT	CASTSGVAQHF
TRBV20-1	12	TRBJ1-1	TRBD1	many	TGCAGTGCGGGGCAGGGGGGCACTGAAGCTTTCTTT	CSAGQGGTEAFF
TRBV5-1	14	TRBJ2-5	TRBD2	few	TGCGCCAGCAGGACTAGCGGGATTGTGGAGACCCAGTACTTC	CASRTSGIVETQYF
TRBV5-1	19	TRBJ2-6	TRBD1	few	TGCGCCAGCAGACCTATAGGGGGCGCTACTATCTCTGGGGCCAACGTCCTGACTTTC	CASRPIGGATISGANVLTF
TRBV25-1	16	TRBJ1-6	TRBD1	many	TGTGCCAGCAGTCCCCTAACAGGGGGCAGTAATTCACCCCTCCACTTT	CASSPLTGGSNSPLHF
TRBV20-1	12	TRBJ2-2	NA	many	TGCAGTGCTTACCAAAACACCGGGGAGCTGTTTTTT	CSAYQNTGELFF
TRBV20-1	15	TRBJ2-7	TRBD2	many	TGCAGTGCTAGCTATGCGGGAGGCCCAATCTACGAGCAGTACTTC	CSASYAGGPIYEQYF
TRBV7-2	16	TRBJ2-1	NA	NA	TGTGCCAGCAGCTTAGATTGGCTAGCGCTTTCGAATGAGCAGTTCTTC	CASSLDWLALSNEQFF
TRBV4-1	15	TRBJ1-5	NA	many	TGCGCCAGCAGCCAGAGGACCGCTGACAATCAGCCCCAGCATTTT	CASSQRTADNQPQHF
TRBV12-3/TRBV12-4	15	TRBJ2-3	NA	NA	TGTGCCAGCACTACCGTGCCGGGGGTCACAGATACGCAGTATTTT	CASTTVPGVTDTQYF
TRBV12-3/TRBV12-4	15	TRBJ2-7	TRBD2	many	TGTGCCAGCAGCCGTACTAGCGGGAGGGGTGCCGAGCAGTACTTC	CASSRTSGRGAEQYF
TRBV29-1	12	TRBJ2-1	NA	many	TGCAGCGTTGTTTCAGTATCCGATGAGCAGTTCTTC	CSVVSVSDEQFF
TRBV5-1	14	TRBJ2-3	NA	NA	TGCGCCAGCAGCTTGTACCAGGAGACAGATACGCAGTATTTT	CASSLYQETDTQYF
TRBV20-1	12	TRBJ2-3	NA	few	TGCAGTGCTCCTTCGGGGACAGATACGCAGTATTTT	CSAPSGTDTQYF
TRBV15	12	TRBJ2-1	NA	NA	TGTGCCACCAGCACCCTGGGGGACGAGCAGTTCTTC	CATSTLGDEQFF
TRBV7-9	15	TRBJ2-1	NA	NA	TGTGCCAGCAGCTCCCCGAGCGGTGTCTACAATGAGCAGTTCTTC	CASSSPSGVYNEQFF
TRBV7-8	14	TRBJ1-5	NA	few	TGTGCCAGCAGCTCCCGGTTGGCCCATCAGCCCCAGCATTTT	CASSSRLAHQPQHF
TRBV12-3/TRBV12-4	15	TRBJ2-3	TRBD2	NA	TGTGCCAGCAACATGAGGGCGGGAGGCCCAGATACGCAGTATTTT	CASNMRAGGPDTQYF
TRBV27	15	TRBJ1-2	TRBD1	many	TGTGCCAGCAGGACAGGGGGCGATTCGGACTATGGCTACACCTTC	CASRTGGDSDYGYTF
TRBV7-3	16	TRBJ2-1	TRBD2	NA	TGTGCCAGCAGCCCCGGACTAGTGGGGTCCTACAATGAGCAGTTCTTC	CASSPGLVGSYNEQFF
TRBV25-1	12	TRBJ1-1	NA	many	TGTGCCAGCAGTGAATTGAACACTGAAGCTTTCTTT	CASSELNTEAFF
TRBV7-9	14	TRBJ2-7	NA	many	TGTGCCAGCAGCTCCGCCCCTTACTCCTACGAGCAGTACTTC	CASSSAPYSYEQYF
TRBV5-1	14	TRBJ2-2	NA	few	TGCGCCAGCAGCCCAGCGAGCACAACCGGGGAGCTGTTTTTT	CASSPASTTGELFF
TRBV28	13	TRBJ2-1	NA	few	TGTGCCAGCAGTTTTGCCCGCTACAATGAGCAGTTCTTC	CASSFARYNEQFF
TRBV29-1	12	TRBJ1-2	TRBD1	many	TGCAGCGGCATACAGGGGGAGGATGGCTACACCTTC	CSGIQGEDGYTF
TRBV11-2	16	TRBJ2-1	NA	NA	TGTGCCAGCAGCTTAGAAGGACTAACCTACTCCAATGAGCAGTTCTTC	CASSLEGLTYSNEQFF
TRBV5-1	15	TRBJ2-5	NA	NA	TGCGCCAGCAGCACCCAGGGGGGGTTTGGAGAGACCCAGTACTTC	CASSTQGGFGETQYF
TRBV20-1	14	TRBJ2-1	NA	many	TGCAGTGCTAGAGATCACGCGGACTATGGTGAGCAGTTCTTC	CSARDHADYGEQFF
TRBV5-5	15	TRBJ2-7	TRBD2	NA	TGTGCCAGCAGCTTGTTAAGCGGGAGGTCCTACGAGCAGTACTTC	CASSLLSGRSYEQYF
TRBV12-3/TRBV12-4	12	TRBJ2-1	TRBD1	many	TGTGCCAGCAGGACAGGGGGTTGGGAGCAGTTCTTC	CASRTGGWEQFF
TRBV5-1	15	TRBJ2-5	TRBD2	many	TGCGCCAGCAGCTTCCGGACTAGCGGCCAAGAGACCCAGTACTTC	CASSFRTSGQETQYF
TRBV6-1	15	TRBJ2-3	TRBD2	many	TGTGCCAGCAGCTCCGGGACTAGTCCTCACGATACGCAGTATTTT	CASSSGTSPHDTQYF
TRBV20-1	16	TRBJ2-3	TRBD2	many	TGCAGTGCTAGTCGCCGGACTAGCGTTAGCACAGATACGCAGTATTTT	CSASRRTSVSTDTQYF
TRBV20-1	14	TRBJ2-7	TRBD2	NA	TGCAGTGCCCCGACTAGCGGGATCGGGTACGAGCAGTACTTC	CSAPTSGIGYEQYF
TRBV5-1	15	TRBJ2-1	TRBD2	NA	TGCGCCAGCAGCTTAGCGGGAAGAATCTACAATGAGCAGTTCTTC	CASSLAGRIYNEQFF
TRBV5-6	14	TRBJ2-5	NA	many	TGTGCCAGCAGCTTACAAGGGAACCAAGAGACCCAGTACTTC	CASSLQGNQETQYF
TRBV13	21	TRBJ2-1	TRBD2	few	TGTGCCAGCAGCCCGACTCCGGGACTAGCGGGAGTCCCTATGCCCTACAATGAGCAGTTCTTC	CASSPTPGLAGVPMPYNEQFF
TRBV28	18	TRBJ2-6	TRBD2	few	TGTGCCAGCAGTACCGTAGCGGGAGGGCCTTCTGGGGCCAACGTCCTGACTTTC	CASSTVAGGPSGANVLTF
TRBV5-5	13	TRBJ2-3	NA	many	TGTGCCAGCAGCGATCAGGGGTTAGATACGCAGTATTTT	CASSDQGLDTQYF
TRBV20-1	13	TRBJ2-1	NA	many	TGCAGTGCTCCGACAGATAGTTACAATGAGCAGTTCTTC	CSAPTDSYNEQFF
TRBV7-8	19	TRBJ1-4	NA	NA	TGTGCCAGCAGCCCAAGGATCGGGGGACTTCTATTTCCTGATGAAAAACTGTTTTTT	CASSPRIGGLLFPDEKLFF
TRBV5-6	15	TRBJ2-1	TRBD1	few	TGTGCCAGCAGCTTTAAGTGGGACAGGCACAATGAGCAGTTCTTC	CASSFKWDRHNEQFF
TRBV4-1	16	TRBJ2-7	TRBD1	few	TGCGCCAGCAGCCAAGTTTTGAGACAGGGGGCCTACGAGCAGTACTTC	CASSQVLRQGAYEQYF
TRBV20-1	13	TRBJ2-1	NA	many	TGCAGCGTACTCCAGGGGATTCTCAATGAGCAGTTCTTC	CSVLQGILNEQFF